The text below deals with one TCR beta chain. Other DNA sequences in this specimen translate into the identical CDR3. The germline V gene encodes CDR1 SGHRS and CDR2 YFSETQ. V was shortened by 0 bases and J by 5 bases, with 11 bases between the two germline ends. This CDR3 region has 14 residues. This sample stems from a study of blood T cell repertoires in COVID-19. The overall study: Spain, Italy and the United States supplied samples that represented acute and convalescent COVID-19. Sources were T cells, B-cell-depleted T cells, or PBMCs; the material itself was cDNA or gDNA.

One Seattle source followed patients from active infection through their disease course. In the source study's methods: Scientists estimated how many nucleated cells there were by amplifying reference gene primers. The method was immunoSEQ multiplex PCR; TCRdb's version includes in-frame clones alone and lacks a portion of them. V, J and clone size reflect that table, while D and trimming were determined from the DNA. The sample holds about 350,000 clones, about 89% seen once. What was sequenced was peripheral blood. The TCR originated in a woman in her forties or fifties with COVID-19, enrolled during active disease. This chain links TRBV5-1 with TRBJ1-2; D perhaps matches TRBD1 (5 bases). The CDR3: CASSLEQGGYGYTF. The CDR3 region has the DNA TGCGCCAGCAGCTTGGAGCAGGGCGGTTATGGCTACACCTTC.